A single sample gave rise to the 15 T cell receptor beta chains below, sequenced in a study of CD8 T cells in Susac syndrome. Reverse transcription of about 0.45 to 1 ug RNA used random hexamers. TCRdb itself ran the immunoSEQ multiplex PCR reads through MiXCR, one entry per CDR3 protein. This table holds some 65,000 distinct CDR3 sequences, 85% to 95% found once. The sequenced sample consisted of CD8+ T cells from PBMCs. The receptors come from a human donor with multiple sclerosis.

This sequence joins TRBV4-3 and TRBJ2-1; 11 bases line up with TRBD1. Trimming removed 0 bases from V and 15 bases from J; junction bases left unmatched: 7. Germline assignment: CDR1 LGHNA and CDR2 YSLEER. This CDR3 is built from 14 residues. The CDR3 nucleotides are TGCGCCAGCAGCCAAGATAGCTCCGGGACAGGGGGGTTCTTC. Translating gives CASSQDSSGTGGFF.

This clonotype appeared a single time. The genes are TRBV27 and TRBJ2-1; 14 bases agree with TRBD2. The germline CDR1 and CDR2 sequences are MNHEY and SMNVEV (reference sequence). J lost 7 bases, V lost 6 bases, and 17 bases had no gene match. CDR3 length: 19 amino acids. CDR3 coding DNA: TGTGCCAGCAGGCATACCGGGACTAGCGGGGGAGACAGCAGTAATGAGCAGTTCTTC. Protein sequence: CASRHTGTSGGDSSNEQFF.

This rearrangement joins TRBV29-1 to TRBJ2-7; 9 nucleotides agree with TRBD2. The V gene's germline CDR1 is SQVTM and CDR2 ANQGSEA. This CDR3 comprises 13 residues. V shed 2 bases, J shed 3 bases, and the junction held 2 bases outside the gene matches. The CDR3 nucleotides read TGCAGCGTTGAACTAGCGGGACTCTACGAGCAGTACTTC. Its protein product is CSVELAGLYEQYF.

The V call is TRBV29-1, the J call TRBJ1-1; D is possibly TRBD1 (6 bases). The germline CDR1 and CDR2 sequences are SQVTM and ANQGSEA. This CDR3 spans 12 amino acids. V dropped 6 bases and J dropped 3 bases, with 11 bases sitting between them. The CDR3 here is CSVPTGYTEAFF. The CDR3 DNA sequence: TGCAGCGTGCCTACAGGGTACACTGAAGCTTTCTTT. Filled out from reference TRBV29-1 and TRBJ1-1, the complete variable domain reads SAVISQKPSRDICQRGTSLTIQCQVDSQVTMMFWYRQQPGQSLTLIATANQGSEATYESGFVIDKFPISRPNLTFSTLTVSNMSPEDSSIYLCSVPTGYTEAFFGQGTRLTVV.

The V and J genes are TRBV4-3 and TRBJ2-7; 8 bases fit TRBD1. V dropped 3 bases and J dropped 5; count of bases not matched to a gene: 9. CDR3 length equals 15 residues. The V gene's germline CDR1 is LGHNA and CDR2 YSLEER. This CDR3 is CASSHTRDRGHEQYF. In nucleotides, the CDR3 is TGCGCCAGCAGCCACACCCGAGACAGGGGACACGAGCAGTACTTC.

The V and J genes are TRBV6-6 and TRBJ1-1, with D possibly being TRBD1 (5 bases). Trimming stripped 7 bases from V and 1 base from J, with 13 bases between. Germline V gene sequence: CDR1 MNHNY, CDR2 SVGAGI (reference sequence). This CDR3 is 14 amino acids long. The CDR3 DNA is TGTGCCAGCACTAGAGGGGAGGAGAACACTGAAGCTTTCTTT. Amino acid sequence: CASTRGEENTEAFF.

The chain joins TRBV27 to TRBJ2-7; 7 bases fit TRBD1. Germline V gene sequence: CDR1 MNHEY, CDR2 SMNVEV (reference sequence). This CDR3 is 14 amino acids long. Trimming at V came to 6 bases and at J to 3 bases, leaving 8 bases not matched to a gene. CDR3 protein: CASSHPGQIYEQYF. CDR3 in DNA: TGTGCCAGCAGCCATCCGGGACAGATCTACGAGCAGTACTTC.

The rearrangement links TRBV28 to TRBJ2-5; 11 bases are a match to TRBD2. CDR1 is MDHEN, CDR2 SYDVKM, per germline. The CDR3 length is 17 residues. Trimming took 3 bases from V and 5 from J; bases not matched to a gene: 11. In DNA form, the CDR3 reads TGTGCCAGCAGTTTCCCAACTAGCGGGGGCACCGCGGAGACCCAGTACTTC. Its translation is CASSFPTSGGTAETQYF. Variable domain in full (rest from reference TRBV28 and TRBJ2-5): DVKVTQSSRYLVKRTGEKVFLECVQDMDHENMFWYRQDPGLGLRLIYFSYDVKMKEKGDIPEGYSVSREKKERFSLILESASTNQTSMYLCASSFPTSGGTAETQYFGPGTRLLVL.

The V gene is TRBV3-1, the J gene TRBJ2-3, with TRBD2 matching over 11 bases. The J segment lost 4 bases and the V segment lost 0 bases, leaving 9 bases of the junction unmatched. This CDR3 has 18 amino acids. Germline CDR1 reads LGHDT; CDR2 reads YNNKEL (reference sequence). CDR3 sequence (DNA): TGTGCCAGCAGCCAAGAGAGACTAGCGGGGAGCGGGCCAGATACGCAGTATTTT. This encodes CASSQERLAGSGPDTQYF.

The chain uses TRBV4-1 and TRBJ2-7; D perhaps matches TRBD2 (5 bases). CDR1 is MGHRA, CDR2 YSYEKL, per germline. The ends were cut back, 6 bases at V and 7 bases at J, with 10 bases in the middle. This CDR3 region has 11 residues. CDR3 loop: CASSSTGEQYF. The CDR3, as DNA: TGCGCCAGCAGTTCGACGGGGGAGCAGTACTTC.

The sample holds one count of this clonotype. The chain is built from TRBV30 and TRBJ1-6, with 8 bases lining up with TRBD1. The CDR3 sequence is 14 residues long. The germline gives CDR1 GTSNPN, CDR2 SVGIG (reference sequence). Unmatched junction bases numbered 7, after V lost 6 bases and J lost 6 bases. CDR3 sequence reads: CACLGDRGNSPLHF. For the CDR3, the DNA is TGTGCCTGCCTGGGAGACAGGGGTAATTCACCCCTCCACTTT.

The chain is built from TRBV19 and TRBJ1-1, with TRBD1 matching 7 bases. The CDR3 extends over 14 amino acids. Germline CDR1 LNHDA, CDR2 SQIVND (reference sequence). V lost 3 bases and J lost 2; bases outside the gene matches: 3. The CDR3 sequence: CASSIYRGNTEAFF. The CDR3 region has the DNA TGTGCCAGTAGTATTTACAGGGGCAACACTGAAGCTTTCTTT.

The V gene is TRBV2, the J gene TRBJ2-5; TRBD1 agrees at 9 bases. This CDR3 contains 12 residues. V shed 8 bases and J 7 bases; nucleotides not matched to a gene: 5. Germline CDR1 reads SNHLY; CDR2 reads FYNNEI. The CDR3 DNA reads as TGTGCCAGCGAGGACAGGGGAGGGACCCAGTACTTC. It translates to CASEDRGGTQYF.

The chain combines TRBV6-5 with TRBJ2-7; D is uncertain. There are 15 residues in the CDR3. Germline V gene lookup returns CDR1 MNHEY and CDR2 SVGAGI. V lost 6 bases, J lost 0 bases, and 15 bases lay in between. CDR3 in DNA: TGTGCCAGCAGGGAGCCCCGATCCCCCTCCTACGAGCAGTACTTC. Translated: CASREPRSPSYEQYF.

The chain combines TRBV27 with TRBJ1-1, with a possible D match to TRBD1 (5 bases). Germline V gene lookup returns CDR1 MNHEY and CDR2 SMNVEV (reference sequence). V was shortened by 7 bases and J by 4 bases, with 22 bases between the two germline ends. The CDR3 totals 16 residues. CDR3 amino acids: CASTLRFPDGTTEAFF. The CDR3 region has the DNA TGTGCCAGCACCTTGAGATTCCCTGACGGGACCACTGAAGCTTTCTTT.